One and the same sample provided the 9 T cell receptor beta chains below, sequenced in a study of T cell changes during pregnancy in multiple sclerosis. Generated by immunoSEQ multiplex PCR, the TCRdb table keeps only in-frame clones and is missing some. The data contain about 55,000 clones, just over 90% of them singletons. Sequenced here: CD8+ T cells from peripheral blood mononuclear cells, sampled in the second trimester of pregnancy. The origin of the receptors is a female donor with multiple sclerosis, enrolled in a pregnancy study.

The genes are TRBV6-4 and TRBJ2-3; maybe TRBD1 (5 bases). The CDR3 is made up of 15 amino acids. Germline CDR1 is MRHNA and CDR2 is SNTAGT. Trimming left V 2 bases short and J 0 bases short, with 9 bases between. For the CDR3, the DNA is TGTGCCAGCAGTGACAGGGCAGGGAGCACAGATACGCAGTATTTT. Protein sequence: CASSDRAGSTDTQYF.

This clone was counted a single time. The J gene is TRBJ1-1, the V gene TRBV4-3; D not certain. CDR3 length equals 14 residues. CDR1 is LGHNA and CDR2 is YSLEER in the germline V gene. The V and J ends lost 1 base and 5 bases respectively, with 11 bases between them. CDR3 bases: TGCGCCAGCAGCCAAGTCACGAGTGTAACTGAAGCTTTCTTT. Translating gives CASSQVTSVTEAFF.

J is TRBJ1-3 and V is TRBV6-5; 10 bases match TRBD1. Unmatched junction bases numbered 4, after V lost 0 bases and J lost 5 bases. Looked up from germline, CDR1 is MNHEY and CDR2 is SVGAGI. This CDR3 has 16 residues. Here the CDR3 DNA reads TGTGCCAGCAGTTACTCTATGGGACAGGGGAGAAACACCATATATTTT. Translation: CASSYSMGQGRNTIYF.

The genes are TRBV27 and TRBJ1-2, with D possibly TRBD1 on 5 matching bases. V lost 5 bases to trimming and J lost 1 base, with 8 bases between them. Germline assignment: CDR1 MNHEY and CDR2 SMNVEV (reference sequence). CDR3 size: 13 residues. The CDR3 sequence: CASSLTVNYGYTF. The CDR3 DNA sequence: TGTGCCAGCAGTCTGACAGTTAACTATGGCTACACCTTC.

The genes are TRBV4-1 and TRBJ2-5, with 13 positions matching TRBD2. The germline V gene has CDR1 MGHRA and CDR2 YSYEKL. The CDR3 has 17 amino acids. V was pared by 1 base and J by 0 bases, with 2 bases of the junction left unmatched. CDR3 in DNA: TGCGCCAGCAGCCAAGCCGGGACTAGCGGGAACCAAGAGACCCAGTACTTC. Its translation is CASSQAGTSGNQETQYF.

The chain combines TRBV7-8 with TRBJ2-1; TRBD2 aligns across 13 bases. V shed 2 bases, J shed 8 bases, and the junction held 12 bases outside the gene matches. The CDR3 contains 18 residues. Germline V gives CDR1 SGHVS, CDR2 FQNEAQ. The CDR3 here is CASSLSSTSGGPIYEQFF. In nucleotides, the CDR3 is TGTGCCAGCAGCTTATCGTCGACTAGCGGGGGGCCTATATATGAGCAGTTCTTC.

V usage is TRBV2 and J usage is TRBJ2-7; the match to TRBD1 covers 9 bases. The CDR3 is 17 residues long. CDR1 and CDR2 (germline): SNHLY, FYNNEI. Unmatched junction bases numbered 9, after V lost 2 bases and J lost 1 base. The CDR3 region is CASSEWLGTGYSYEQYF. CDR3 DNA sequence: TGTGCCAGCAGTGAATGGTTGGGGACAGGGTATTCCTACGAGCAGTACTTC.

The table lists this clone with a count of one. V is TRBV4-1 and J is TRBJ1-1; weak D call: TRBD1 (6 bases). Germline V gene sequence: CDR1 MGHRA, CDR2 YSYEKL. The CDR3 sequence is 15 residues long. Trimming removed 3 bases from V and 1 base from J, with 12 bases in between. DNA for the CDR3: TGCGCCAGCAGCCAGGTAAAGGGGGAGAACACTGAAGCTTTCTTT. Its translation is CASSQVKGENTEAFF.

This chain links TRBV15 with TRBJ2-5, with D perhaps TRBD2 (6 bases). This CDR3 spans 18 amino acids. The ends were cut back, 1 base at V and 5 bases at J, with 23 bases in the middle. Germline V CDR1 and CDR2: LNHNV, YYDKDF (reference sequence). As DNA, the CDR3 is TGTGCCACCAGCAGAGGGGTGACAGCCGAGCGGGTCGGTGAGACCCAGTACTTC. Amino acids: CATSRGVTAERVGETQYF.